Here is one T cell receptor (beta chain) with its context. Its target is unknown. The source of the sample is a study of tumor-infiltrating lymphocytes in primary liver carcinoma. Study-level information: Regardless of tissue type, samples showed similar yields of roughly 3.5 to 7.13 million productive TCRbeta reads. Study-wide results and caveats: Only about 7.5-24% of top clones were detected in all five tumor regions.

For each extraction, RNA and DNA were obtained together from about 21-30 mg of unsorted bulk tissue. Synthesis of TCR beta cDNA was carried out from about 540 ng total RNA with a constant-region primer. Three-round nested multiplex PCR performed with slightly modified ARM-PCR produced the TCR beta libraries. TCRdb redid the calling of the multiplex PCR reads with MiXCR, one entry per CDR3 protein. This table has tens of thousands of distinct CDR3 sequences, 60% to 75% appearing once. Sequencing used liver tumor tissue from sampling region 3. Subset noted: tumor region T3, left-lateral pole. The sequence was obtained from a man aged 35 to 55 with primary liver carcinoma and hepatitis B virus infection.

The CDR3 here is CAGSQYSGGGYEQYF. The CDR3 coding sequence is TGTGCCGGTAGCCAATATTCGGGAGGGGGTTACGAGCAGTACTTC. The chain is built from TRBV11-2 and TRBJ2-7, with 8 positions matching TRBD2. The CDR3 extends over 15 amino acids. Germline CDR1 reads SGHAT; CDR2 reads FQNNGV. The junction had 16 bases not matched to a gene; V was cut back by 11 bases and J by 4 bases. The complete variable domain, with remaining parts taken from reference TRBV11-2 and TRBJ2-7, reads EAGVAQSPRYKIIEKRQSVAFWCNPISGHATLYWYQQILGQGPKLLIQFQNNGVVDDSQLPKDRFSAERLKGVDSTLKIQPAKLEDSAVYLCAGSQYSGGGYEQYFGPGTRLTVT.